This entry describes one TCR beta chain. What antigen it recognizes has not been identified. Per-nucleotide qualities are absent, and no much larger clonotype sits a single base away. These data come from a study of blood T cell repertoires in COVID-19 (dated by TCRdb to the early 2020s). For the study in its entirety: The collaborator samples originated in the United States, Italy and Spain and spanned the acute and convalescent phases of COVID-19. Where HLA class I and class II types were available, the types were taken from metadata supplied by the sample provider, not from assay-based typing. The samples were drawn from the first 160 participants of the ongoing ImmuneRACE study and from 1,200 or so subjects provided by 6 global collaborators. Deeply sampled blood TCRbeta repertoires from subjects exposed to, actively infected with, or recovered from COVID-19 were included in the dataset. The repertoires were released in a freely available public database intended as a resource for research on the immune response to SARS-CoV-2. The prospective study material was composed of cDNA or gDNA derived from T cells, B-cell-depleted T cells, or PBMCs. A de-identified subject ID, COVID-19 status, age in years and sex were almost always included in the sample metadata.

The collaborating institutions used their own protocols to collect whole blood in K2EDTA tubes. Collaborator samples were shipped for TCRbeta analysis as frozen whole blood, isolated PBMCs, or DNA extracted from either sample type. TCRbeta CDR3 regions were amplified from genomic DNA by means of the immunoSEQ Assay, a bias-controlled multiplex PCR. For the original study's pipeline: Within the assay, amplification of reference gene primers was used to estimate how many nucleated cells each sample contained. Sequence reads were collapsed and filtered to measure the absolute abundance of every unique TCRbeta CDR3 rearrangement. For each sample, productive Simpson clonality was calculated as the square root of Simpson's diversity index across productive rearrangements. As stored in TCRdb, this immuneACCESS dataset retains in-frame rearrangements with V and J assigned. A fraction of the clones does not appear; measured against another copy, unresolved V genes explain less than half of the discrepancy, and the remainder lacks a known reason. Clonal size and the V and J genes are those of that table, whereas D and trimming came from the DNA. The sample records about 130,000 clones, about nine tenths of which are singletons. Jointly, the top ten make up about 9.4% of the sample.

The study at large found these results: Clinical and demographic metadata were provided uncurated, with the amount varying by source and participant.

Inclusive of the bounding cysteine and phenylalanine, the CDR3 is 14 residues long. Only the CDR3 DNA stays, 42 bases, in frame from base 1. For CDR1 and CDR2, the germline V gene lists SGHRS and YFSETQ. V and J lose 0 bases and 8 bases, and a span of 12 bases separates them. The TCR originated in a man aged 50 or older with acute or convalescent COVID-19. Sequencing input: peripheral blood. This chain joins TRBV5-1 to TRBJ2-4; tentative D gene TRBD1, with 5 bases matching. In nucleotide form, the sequence is TGCGCCAGCAGCTTGGAGGCAGGGTCGGACATTCAGTACTTC. This codes for CASSLEAGSDIQYF.